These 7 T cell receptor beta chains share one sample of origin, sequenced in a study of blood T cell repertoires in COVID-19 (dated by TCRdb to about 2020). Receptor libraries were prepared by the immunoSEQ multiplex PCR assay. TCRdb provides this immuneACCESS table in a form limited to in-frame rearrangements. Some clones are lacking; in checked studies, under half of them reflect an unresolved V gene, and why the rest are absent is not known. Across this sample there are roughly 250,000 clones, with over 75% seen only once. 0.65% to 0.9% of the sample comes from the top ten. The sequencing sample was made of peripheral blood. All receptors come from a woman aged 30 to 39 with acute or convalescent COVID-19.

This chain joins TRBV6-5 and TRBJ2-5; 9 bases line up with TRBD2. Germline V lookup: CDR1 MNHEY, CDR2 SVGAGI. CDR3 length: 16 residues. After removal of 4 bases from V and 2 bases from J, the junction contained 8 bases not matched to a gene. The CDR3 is CASSLTGTSRQETQYF. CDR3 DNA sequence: TGTGCCAGCAGTTTAACCGGGACTAGCAGACAAGAGACCCAGTACTTC.

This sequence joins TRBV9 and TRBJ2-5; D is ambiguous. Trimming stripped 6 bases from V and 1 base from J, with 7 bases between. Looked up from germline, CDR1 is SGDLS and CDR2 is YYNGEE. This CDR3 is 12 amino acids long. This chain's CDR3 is CASNLPQETQYF. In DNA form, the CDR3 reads TGTGCCAGCAACTTACCCCAAGAGACCCAGTACTTC.

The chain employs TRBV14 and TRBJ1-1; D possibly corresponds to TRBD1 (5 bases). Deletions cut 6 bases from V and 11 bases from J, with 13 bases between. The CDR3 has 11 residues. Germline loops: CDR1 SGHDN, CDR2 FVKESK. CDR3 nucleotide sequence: TGTGCCAGCAGGGGGCCAGATGGGGCTTTCTTT. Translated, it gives CASRGPDGAFF.

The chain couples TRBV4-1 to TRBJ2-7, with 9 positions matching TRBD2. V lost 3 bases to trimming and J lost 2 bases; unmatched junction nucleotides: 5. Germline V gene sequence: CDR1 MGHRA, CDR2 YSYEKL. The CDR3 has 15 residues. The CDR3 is CASSQYSGSTYEQYF. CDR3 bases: TGCGCCAGCAGCCAGTATAGCGGGAGCACCTACGAGCAGTACTTC.

The DNA of the CDR3 is TGTGCCAGCAGCTTGGTGCAGGGGGCGTATGGCTACACCTTC. It encodes CASSLVQGAYGYTF. The V and J genes are TRBV5-4 and TRBJ1-2; 8 nucleotides align to TRBD1. This CDR3 has 14 residues. The germline CDR1 and CDR2 sequences are SGHNT and YYREEE (reference sequence). After removal of 0 bases from V and 5 bases from J, the junction contained 3 bases not matched to a gene.

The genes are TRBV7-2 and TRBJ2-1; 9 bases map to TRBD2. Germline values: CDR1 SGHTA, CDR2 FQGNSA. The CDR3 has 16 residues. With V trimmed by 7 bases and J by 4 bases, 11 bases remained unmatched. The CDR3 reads CASNLLAGPPYNEQFF. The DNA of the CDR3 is TGTGCCAGCAACCTACTAGCGGGCCCCCCTTACAATGAGCAGTTCTTC.

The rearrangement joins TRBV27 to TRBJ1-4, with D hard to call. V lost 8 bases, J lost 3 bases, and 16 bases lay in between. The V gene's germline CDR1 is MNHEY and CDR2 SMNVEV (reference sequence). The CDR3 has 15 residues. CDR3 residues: CASRGAGGANEKLFF. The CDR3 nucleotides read TGTGCCAGCCGAGGTGCGGGAGGCGCTAATGAAAAACTGTTTTTT.